This entry lists 24 T cell receptor beta chains sequenced from one sample in a study of regulatory T cells in long-lasting Graves disease. Building the TCR beta libraries relied on iRepertoire HTBI primers, and CDR3 regions underwent Arm-PCR. TCRdb re-called the multiplex PCR reads through MiXCR, storing one row per CDR3 protein. Among roughly 500,000 distinct CDR3 sequences listed, less than 15% were seen once. Time point noted: newly diagnosed GD, antithyroid drugs for less than 3 months. There was RNA extracted from PBMCs, and the TCR library was made from it. These data also formed part of another study, on T cells in Graves' hyperthyroidism and ophthalmopathy.

The sample here was peripheral blood mononuclear cells (PBMCs), taken at new diagnosis, from a patient treated with antithyroid drugs. The receptors shown here come from a man aged 30 to 45 with Graves disease.

This clonotype was seen ten or more times. The V call is TRBV10-3, the J call TRBJ2-7, with 11 bases fitting TRBD1. V lost 7 bases, J lost 3 bases, and 11 bases stayed unmatched. From germline, CDR1 is ENHRY and CDR2 SYGVKD. This CDR3 contains 16 residues. CDR3 in amino acids: CAITFRSGQGDYEQYF. CDR3 bases: TGTGCCATCACATTCCGTTCGGGACAGGGGGACTACGAGCAGTACTTC.

This clonotype showed up just a few times. The genes are TRBV5-1 and TRBJ2-1; possible D gene TRBD2, 6 bases. V was shortened by 0 bases and J by 7 bases, with 14 bases between the two germline ends. The CDR3 length is 15 residues. CDR1 and CDR2 from the germline V gene are SGHRS and YFSETQ. This CDR3 reads CASSLVLASGNEQFF. The CDR3 DNA reads TGCGCCAGCAGCTTGGTACTAGCTTCGGGTAATGAGCAGTTCTTC.

Ten or more counts support this clonotype. The chain links TRBV19 to TRBJ2-1, with 8 bases matching TRBD2. Unmatched junction bases numbered 5, after V lost 3 bases and J lost 4 bases. CDR1 and CDR2 (germline): LNHDA, SQIVND (reference sequence). The CDR3 consists of 15 residues. This chain's CDR3 is CASSIFREGYNEQFF. The CDR3 DNA follows: TGTGCCAGTAGTATTTTCCGGGAGGGTTACAATGAGCAGTTCTTC.

Concerning this clonotype: Just one base apart from a much larger clone, this may be a read error. In this CDR3 the conserved last residue, phenylalanine or tryptophan, is missing, so a read error is likely. This rearrangement joins TRBV6-2 or TRBV6-3 to TRBJ1-5, with D tentatively TRBD1 (5 bases). The CDR3 is 13 amino acids. V lost 6 bases to trimming and J lost 5 bases, with 11 bases between them. Germline lookup yields CDR1 MNHEY and CDR2 SVGEGT. CDR3 loop: CASSTTGYQPQHL. In nucleotides, the CDR3 is TGTGCCAGCAGCACTACAGGTTATCAGCCCCAGCATCTT.

This clonotype showed up many times. The V gene is TRBV11-2, the J gene TRBJ2-5, with 8 positions matching TRBD1. V lost 5 bases to trimming and J lost 4 bases; unmatched junction nucleotides: 6. The CDR3 runs to 14 residues. Germline V gene lookup returns CDR1 SGHAT and CDR2 FQNNGV. In DNA, the CDR3 is TGTGCCAGCAGCCGAAATGGACAGGGAGAGACCCAGTACTTC. It translates to CASSRNGQGETQYF. Based on the CDR3 plus reference TRBV11-2 and TRBJ2-5, the full variable domain is EAGVAQSPRYKIIEKRQSVAFWCNPISGHATLYWYQQILGQGPKLLIQFQNNGVVDDSQLPKDRFSAERLKGVDSTLKIQPAKLEDSAVYLCASSRNGQGETQYFGPGTRLLVL.

The rearrangement joins TRBV24-1 to TRBJ2-5; perhaps TRBD1 as D (6 bases). Germline CDR1 is KGHDR and CDR2 is SFDVKD. This CDR3 is built from 18 residues. V shed 4 bases and J shed 0 bases, with 20 bases lying between them. The CDR3 DNA follows: TGTGCCACCAGTGACCCCCCAAGACAGGCCGGGAACCAAGAGACCCAGTACTTC. It yields the protein CATSDPPRQAGNQETQYF.

At least ten counts were recorded for this clonotype. V gene TRBV20-1 combines with J gene TRBJ2-1, with no clear D. Per germline, CDR1 DFQATT and CDR2 SNEGSKA (reference sequence). The V end lost 2 bases, the J end lost 7 bases, and 12 bases lay between the germline ends. This CDR3 has 13 residues. The CDR3 spells CSARSGVRNEQFF. In DNA, the CDR3 is TGCAGTGCTAGATCGGGTGTGAGGAATGAGCAGTTCTTC.

This clonotype appeared a few times. The chain combines TRBV3-1 with TRBJ2-2; D unclear. Trimming cost V 3 bases and J 2 bases, with 10 bases left between them. Germline CDR1 is LGHDT and CDR2 is YNNKEL (reference sequence). There are 15 residues in the CDR3. The CDR3 bases are TGTGCCAGCAGCCAGGGCGAACATAACACCGGGGAGCTGTTTTTT. Protein sequence: CASSQGEHNTGELFF.

This clonotype was seen many times. The chain joins TRBV9 to TRBJ2-5, with D perhaps being TRBD1 or TRBD2 (5 bases each). V gave up 2 bases and J gave up 5 bases, with 13 bases separating them. The CDR3 sequence is 14 residues long. Germline assignment: CDR1 SGDLS and CDR2 YYNGEE. The CDR3 DNA reads TGTGCCAGCAGCGTGGGACGGTCGGGCGAGACCCAGTACTTC. It codes for CASSVGRSGETQYF.

In its sample, this clonotype was seen many times. V usage is TRBV12-5 and J usage is TRBJ1-1; a weak D match, TRBD1 (6 bases). Germline assignment: CDR1 LGHNT and CDR2 FRNRAP. Trimming removed 8 bases from V and 3 bases from J, with 7 bases in between. The CDR3 has 11 amino acids. This CDR3 reads CASNRDTEAFF. The CDR3 coding sequence is TGTGCTAGTAACAGGGACACTGAAGCTTTCTTT.

The rearrangement joins TRBV6-2 or TRBV6-3 to TRBJ1-1, with D perhaps TRBD1 (5 bases). This CDR3 is 14 amino acids long. Trimming shortened V by 4 bases and J by 4 bases, and 13 bases separated the two germline ends. CDR1 and CDR2 from the germline V gene are MNHEY and SVGEGT. CDR3: CASSWGGGSTEAFF. CDR3 bases: TGTGCCAGCAGTTGGGGCGGGGGGAGCACTGAAGCTTTCTTT.

There are many counts of this clonotype. This chain uses TRBV15 with TRBJ1-1; weak D call: TRBD1 (6 bases). Trimming took off 5 bases at V and 1 base at J, with 11 bases between the two ends. CDR3 size: 14 residues. Germline values: CDR1 LNHNV, CDR2 YYDKDF (reference sequence). The CDR3 region has the DNA TGTGCCACCAGCCAAATGACAGGGAACACTGAAGCTTTCTTT. It is translated as CATSQMTGNTEAFF.

This clonotype showed up just a few times. The V call is TRBV9, the J call TRBJ2-1, with TRBD2 as a possible D gene (5 bases). The V end lost 3 bases, the J end lost 6 bases, and 10 bases lay between the germline ends. The CDR3 covers 13 residues. The V gene's germline CDR1 is SGDLS and CDR2 YYNGEE. CDR3: CASSARTGNEQFF. As DNA, the CDR3 is TGTGCCAGCAGCGCTCGGACTGGCAATGAGCAGTTCTTC.

This clonotype has at least ten counts. The J gene is TRBJ1-1, the V gene TRBV2; a weak D match, TRBD1 (6 bases). CDR1 and CDR2 from the germline V gene are SNHLY and FYNNEI. This CDR3 has 12 amino acids. Trimming took off 4 bases at V and 6 bases at J, with 9 bases between the two ends. The CDR3 here is CASSAYRAEAFF. The CDR3 DNA reads TGTGCCAGCAGTGCTTACAGGGCTGAAGCTTTCTTT.

This chain links TRBV20-1 with TRBJ1-5; tentative D call: TRBD1 (6 bases). Trimming shortened V by 3 bases and J by 1 base, and 10 bases separated the two germline ends. Germline V gene data show CDR1 as DFQATT and CDR2 as SNEGSKA (reference sequence). The CDR3 length is 14 residues. The CDR3: CSASGQRSNQPQHF. The CDR3 bases are TGCAGTGCTAGCGGACAGAGGAGCAATCAGCCCCAGCATTTT.

This clonotype has a count of ten or more. The chain recombines TRBV6-1 with TRBJ2-3; 10 bases line up with TRBD2. Germline CDR1 MNHNS, CDR2 SASEGT. Germline trimming cut 5 bases from V and 4 bases from J; bases unmatched to any gene: 6. The CDR3 runs to 15 residues. The CDR3 region is CASSKREGIADTQYF. The CDR3 region has the DNA TGTGCCAGCAGTAAGCGGGAGGGGATTGCAGATACGCAGTATTTT.

This clonotype was seen a few times. The chain employs TRBV6-5 and TRBJ1-2; 7 positions agree with TRBD1. CDR3 length: 15 amino acids. V was clipped by 3 bases and J by 2 bases; unmatched bases: 6. The germline V gene encodes CDR1 MNHEY and CDR2 SVGAGI. For the CDR3, the DNA is TGTGCCAGCAGTTATCATGACAGGGTCAACTATGGCTACACCTTC. This encodes CASSYHDRVNYGYTF.

The chain couples TRBV20-1 to TRBJ2-2, with 8 bases lining up with TRBD2. Germline-derived CDR1 and CDR2 are DFQATT and SNEGSKA (reference sequence). Trimming cost V 4 bases and J 5 bases; bases outside gene matches: 3. The CDR3 is 13 residues long. The CDR3: CSAKGLGTGELFF. In nucleotides, the CDR3 is TGCAGTGCTAAGGGACTAGGGACCGGGGAGCTGTTTTTT.

In regard to this clonotype: This may be a read error, as it is one base from a much larger clone. Because the CDR3 is missing its conserved closing phenylalanine or tryptophan, this is likely a read error. V and J are TRBV28 and TRBJ1-1; no definite D call. Deletions cut 5 bases from V and 0 bases from J, with 4 bases between. The germline CDR1 and CDR2 sequences are MDHEN and SYDVKM. The CDR3 length is 12 residues. CDR3 loop: CASSGLNTEAFL. For the CDR3, the DNA is TGTGCCAGCAGTGGATTGAACACTGAAGCTTTCCTT.

This clonotype has at least ten counts. The V call is TRBV29-1, the J call TRBJ2-7, with no clear D. Germline loops: CDR1 SQVTM, CDR2 ANQGSEA. The length of the CDR3 is 11 residues. V lost 6 bases and J 3 bases, leaving 9 bases between the germline ends. Written as DNA, the CDR3 is TGCAGCGTCTACTGGGACTACGAGCAGTACTTC. Protein: CSVYWDYEQYF.

This clonotype showed up many times. The CDR3 coding sequence is TGTGCCAGCAAATTTACGACAGAAGCCTATGGCTACACCTTC. Its protein is CASKFTTEAYGYTF. This chain joins TRBV2 and TRBJ1-2; D perhaps matches TRBD1 (5 bases). Trimming stripped 7 bases from V and 4 bases from J, with 16 bases between. This CDR3 is 14 amino acids long. Germline values: CDR1 SNHLY, CDR2 FYNNEI. Complete variable domain (other parts from reference TRBV2 and TRBJ1-2): EPEVTQTPSHQVTQMGQEVILRCVPISNHLYFYWYRQILGQKVEFLVSFYNNEISEKSEIFDDQFSVERPDGSNFTLKIRSTKLEDSAMYFCASKFTTEAYGYTFGSGTRLTVV.

This clonotype was seen ten or more times. The chain links TRBV29-1 to TRBJ2-1, with 8 bases identical to TRBD1. J lost 4 bases, V lost 8 bases, and 4 bases had no gene match. The CDR3 covers 12 residues. Germline loops: CDR1 SQVTM, CDR2 ANQGSEA. The CDR3 reads CSFRDRYNEQFF. The CDR3 DNA follows: TGCAGCTTCCGGGACAGGTACAATGAGCAGTTCTTC.

About this clonotype: It may be a read error: a sequence one base away is much more abundant. The CDR3 sequence is CASSLVAGLRNERFF. In DNA form, the CDR3 reads TGTGCCAGCAGCTTAGTAGCGGGACTTAGGAATGAGCGGTTCTTC. The V call is TRBV11-2, the J call TRBJ2-1; TRBD2 matches 8 bases. The CDR3 spans 15 residues. CDR1 and CDR2 from the germline V gene are SGHAT and FQNNGV.

This chain connects TRBV6-2 or TRBV6-3 to TRBJ2-6; tentatively, D is TRBD1 (5 bases). Looked up from germline, CDR1 is MNHEY and CDR2 is SVGEGT. Trimming took 6 bases from V and 0 from J, leaving 12 bases between them. The CDR3 contains 16 residues. The CDR3 region is CASRPGARSGANVLTF. In DNA, the CDR3 is TGTGCCAGCAGACCTGGGGCGCGCTCTGGGGCCAACGTCCTGACTTTC.